This T cell receptor (beta chain) was recovered during a study of human T cells and chemical hapten exposure. Noted time point: patch test 1, 2 weeks after DPC sensitization. The treatment here: therapeutic diphenylcyclopropenone sensitization with weekly scalp DPC. Someone pulled total RNA out of unfractionated whole blood. Each cDNA molecule in the library carried unique molecular identifiers. Using its own MiXCR run on the RACE reads, TCRdb lists one record per CDR3 protein. The sample shows over 75,000 distinct CDR3 sequences, about 8% of them seen only once. J was trimmed by 0 bases and V by 6 bases; bases with no gene match: 8. CDR3 length: 16 residues. Germline V lookup: CDR1 SNHLY, CDR2 FYNNEI. Points from the study as a whole: Expanded TCRs made up significantly more big CDR3 similarity clusters than controls did.

On this clonotype: What it recognizes is unknown.

The sample in question was whole blood, obtained in connection with sensitization to the hapten diphenylcyclopropenone (DPC). The rearrangement joins TRBV2 to TRBJ2-7; TRBD1 agrees at 10 bases. The sequence derives from a woman in her twenties or thirties with alopecia areata. Some clones in this sample may be carry-over from other donors' samples. CDR3 protein: CASSGRDRGISYEQYF. CDR3 sequence (DNA): TGTGCCAGCAGCGGGAGGGACAGGGGTATCTCCTACGAGCAGTACTTC.